Below are 17 T cell receptor beta chains sequenced from a single sample in a study of cytomegalovirus exposure and HLA in healthy donors. 13 Jbeta primers and 60 Vbeta primers were used for the PCR. Clones were sequenced by immunoSEQ multiplex PCR, and TCRdb holds only the in-frame ones, with some missing. Of about 160,000 clones in the sample, around 84% are singletons; the top ten hold 1%. Sequences were obtained from PBMCs. The receptors come from a boy younger than 10 in good health and CMV-seronegative.

This sequence joins TRBV11-1 and TRBJ2-1; a weak D match, TRBD2 (5 bases). Trimming pared 0 bases from V and 8 bases from J, leaving 5 bases between. Germline V gene sequence: CDR1 SGHAT, CDR2 FQDESV (reference sequence). The CDR3 has 12 residues. The CDR3 loop is CASSLARDEQFF. CDR3 coding DNA: TGTGCCAGCAGCTTAGCGAGGGATGAGCAGTTCTTC.

The chain uses TRBV10-1 and TRBJ2-3, with D maybe TRBD2 (6 bases). Trimming stripped 2 bases from V and 2 bases from J, with 11 bases between. There are 15 residues in the CDR3. Per germline, CDR1 WNHNN and CDR2 SYGVQD (reference sequence). CDR3 coding DNA: TGCGCCAGCAGTGAGCCGCGGGGCCCCACAGATACGCAGTATTTT. It yields the protein CASSEPRGPTDTQYF.

V is TRBV6-5 and J is TRBJ1-2; D is possibly TRBD1 (6 bases). Trimming pared 6 bases from V and 7 bases from J, leaving 12 bases between. The V gene's germline CDR1 is MNHEY and CDR2 SVGAGI. CDR3 length equals 12 residues. CDR3 region: CASSRGGRGYTF. The DNA for the CDR3 is TGTGCCAGCAGCCGCGGGGGGCGTGGCTACACCTTC.

CDR3 DNA sequence: TGTGCCAGCAGTTCTAGGGACAGGGATCACGACGAGCAGTACTTC. Translation gives CASSSRDRDHDEQYF. This sequence joins TRBV7-6 and TRBJ2-7; 9 bases agree with TRBD1. The CDR3 runs 15 residues. The junction had 11 bases not matched to a gene; V was cut back by 6 bases and J by 5 bases. Germline CDR1 SGHVS, CDR2 FNYEAQ.

The J gene is TRBJ2-7, the V gene TRBV28; D remains unclear. Germline values: CDR1 MDHEN, CDR2 SYDVKM. The ends were cut back, 2 bases at V and 0 bases at J, with 14 bases in the middle. The CDR3 is 16 amino acids. The CDR3 region has the DNA TGTGCCAGCAGTTTAAGGCCCGACTGGAGCTCCTACGAGCAGTACTTC. Translation gives CASSLRPDWSSYEQYF.

This clone showed up just a few times. The chain carries TRBV28 and TRBJ1-5; D unresolved. The CDR3 is 13 residues long. V was trimmed by 2 bases and J by 6 bases, leaving 8 bases between them. Germline V gene sequence: CDR1 MDHEN, CDR2 SYDVKM. CDR3 protein: CASSLPSGQPQHF. Written as DNA, the CDR3 is TGTGCCAGCAGTTTACCGTCCGGTCAGCCCCAGCATTTT.

The chain carries TRBV29-1 and TRBJ1-2; D ambiguous. The CDR3 has 12 amino acids. V shed 7 bases and J shed 2 bases, with 11 bases lying between them. Germline lookup yields CDR1 SQVTM and CDR2 ANQGSEA. For the CDR3, the DNA is TGCAGCGACCACCGGGTCAACTATGGCTACACCTTC. This encodes CSDHRVNYGYTF.

This chain connects TRBV19 to TRBJ1-2; 10 nucleotides agree with TRBD1. Trimming cost V 5 bases and J 6 bases; bases outside gene matches: 12. Germline V CDR1 and CDR2: LNHDA, SQIVND (reference sequence). The CDR3 is made up of 16 amino acids. The CDR3 protein is CASSPEGDRGRHGYTF. The CDR3 nucleotides are TGTGCCAGTAGTCCCGAAGGGGACAGGGGTCGACATGGCTACACCTTC.

The chain joins TRBV5-6 to TRBJ1-1; no definite D call. Germline values: CDR1 SGHDT, CDR2 YYEEEE. The CDR3 has 13 residues. Trimming stripped 4 bases from V and 1 base from J, with 8 bases between. The CDR3 loop reads CASSLHTNTEAFF. The CDR3 coding sequence is TGTGCCAGCAGCCTCCACACGAACACTGAAGCTTTCTTT.

The V and J genes are TRBV13 and TRBJ2-7; possible D gene TRBD2, 5 bases. The CDR3 covers 12 residues. Germline lookup yields CDR1 PRHDT and CDR2 FYEKMQ (reference sequence). V was trimmed by 4 bases and J by 7 bases, leaving 11 bases between them. CDR3 in DNA: TGTGCCAGCAGCTACACCGAGGGAGAGCAGTACGTC. It yields the protein CASSYTEGEQYV.

The V gene is TRBV4-2, the J gene TRBJ1-1; D is uncertain. V was shortened by 1 base and J by 6 bases, with 9 bases between the two germline ends. Per the germline V gene, CDR1 is LGHNA and CDR2 is YNFKEQ. The CDR3 is 13 residues long. CDR3 nucleotide sequence: TGTGCCAGCAGCCAAGTTATGGAGTCTGAAGCTTTCTTT. It encodes CASSQVMESEAFF.

This rearrangement joins TRBV5-1 to TRBJ2-3, with TRBD2 matching 16 bases. The CDR3 runs 19 residues. Germline V gives CDR1 SGHRS, CDR2 YFSETQ. V trimming: 3 bases; J trimming: 0 bases; junction bases outside the gene matches: 7. In DNA, the CDR3 is TGCGCCAGCAGCTCGGGACTAGCGGGGGGGCTCCCAAGCACAGATACGCAGTATTTT. This sequence encodes CASSSGLAGGLPSTDTQYF.

The chain links TRBV7-8 to TRBJ2-7; TRBD1 aligns across 8 bases. The germline V gene has CDR1 SGHVS and CDR2 FQNEAQ. J lost 5 bases, V lost 3 bases, and 9 bases had no gene match. The CDR3 loop spans 15 amino acids. The CDR3 DNA reads as TGTGCCAGCAGCTTTCGACAGGGGAATTTGCACGAGCAGTACTTC. This translates into CASSFRQGNLHEQYF.

The rearrangement joins TRBV4-2 to TRBJ2-1; 13 bases agree with TRBD2. The germline V gene has CDR1 LGHNA and CDR2 YNFKEQ. The CDR3 spans 16 residues. V dropped 1 base and J dropped 9; count of bases not matched to a gene: 6. The CDR3 sequence: CASSQGGTSGKVEQFF. The CDR3 DNA is TGTGCCAGCAGCCAAGGTGGGACTAGCGGGAAGGTTGAGCAGTTCTTC.

The chain couples TRBV19 to TRBJ2-1, with D possibly being TRBD2 (5 bases). The V end lost 3 bases, the J end lost 3 bases, and 9 bases lay between the germline ends. The CDR3 runs 14 residues. Germline values: CDR1 LNHDA, CDR2 SQIVND (reference sequence). The CDR3 coding sequence is TGTGCCAGTAGTATGGCAGCGGTCTACAATGAGCAGTTCTTC. Its translation: CASSMAAVYNEQFF.

V and J are TRBV19 and TRBJ2-2; TRBD2 agrees at 7 bases. CDR1 is LNHDA and CDR2 is SQIVND in the germline V gene (reference sequence). V was clipped by 4 bases and J by 4 bases; unmatched bases: 6. The CDR3 covers 15 residues. Here the CDR3 DNA reads TGTGCCAGTAGTAATCGACCGGGGGGCACCGGGGAGCTGTTTTTT. It codes for CASSNRPGGTGELFF. The complete variable domain, with remaining parts taken from reference TRBV19 and TRBJ2-2, reads DGGITQSPKYLFRKEGQNVTLSCEQNLNHDAMYWYRQDPGQGLRLIYYSQIVNDFQKGDIAEGYSVSREKKESFPLTVTSAQKNPTAFYLCASSNRPGGTGELFFGEGSRLTVL.

This chain uses TRBV10-2 with TRBJ2-7; D may be TRBD2 (5 bases). CDR1 WSHSY and CDR2 SAAADI come from the germline V gene. V lost 0 bases and J lost 0, with 12 bases in between. The CDR3 contains 16 residues. The CDR3 is CASSESRRGSSYEQYV. CDR3 nucleotides: TGCGCCAGCAGTGAGTCCCGACGAGGGAGCTCCTACGAGCAGTACGTC.